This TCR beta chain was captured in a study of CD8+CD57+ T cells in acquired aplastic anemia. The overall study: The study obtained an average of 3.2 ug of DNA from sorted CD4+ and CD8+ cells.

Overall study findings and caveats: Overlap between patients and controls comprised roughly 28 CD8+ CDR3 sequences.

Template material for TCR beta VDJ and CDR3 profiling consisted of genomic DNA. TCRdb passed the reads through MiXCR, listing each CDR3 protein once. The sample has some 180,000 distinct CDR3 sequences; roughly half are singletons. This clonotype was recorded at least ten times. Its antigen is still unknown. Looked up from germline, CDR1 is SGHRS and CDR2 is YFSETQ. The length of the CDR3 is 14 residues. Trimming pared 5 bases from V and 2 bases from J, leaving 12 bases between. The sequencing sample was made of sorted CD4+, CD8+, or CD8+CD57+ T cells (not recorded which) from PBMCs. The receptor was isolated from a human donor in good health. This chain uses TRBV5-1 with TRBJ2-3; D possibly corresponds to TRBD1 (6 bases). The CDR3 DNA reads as TGCGCCAGCAGGAAACAGGGATTCACAGATACGCAGTATTTT. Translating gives CASRKQGFTDTQYF.